These T cell receptor beta chains were read from a single sample in a study of lymphopenia after photon versus proton radiotherapy. TCRdb's copy holds only in-frame clones and misses some; the assay was immunoSEQ multiplex PCR. The sample consists of more than 45,000 clones, approximately 84% of them appearing once. The sequences come from peripheral blood, collected from a patient treated with proton-based radiotherapy. These receptor sequences come from a man between 60 and 75 years old with pancreatic cancer. Both conserved end residues are part of each CDR3. The D gene is left open where the match is weak. The size entry is marked missing in some rows and otherwise reads once, few, many or a size class.

v_call	clone_size	j_call	d_call	cdr3_length	cdr3_aa	cdr3_nt
TRBV7-2	few	TRBJ1-4	NA	15	CASSLVGGVSEKLFF	TGTGCCAGCAGCTTAGTAGGAGGGGTCAGTGAAAAACTGTTTTTT
TRBV9	few	TRBJ1-1	NA	15	CASSVGGGFDTEAFF	TGTGCCAGCAGCGTAGGTGGTGGTTTCGACACTGAAGCTTTCTTT
TRBV10-3	NA	TRBJ2-1	TRBD2	14	CAIRTTGTSDEQFF	TGTGCCATCAGGACGACTGGGACTAGCGATGAGCAGTTCTTC
TRBV21-1	NA	TRBJ2-1	NA	15	CASSFRLAGYNEQFF	TGTGCCAGCAGCTTTCGACTAGCGGGTTACAATGAGCAGTTCTTC
TRBV9	NA	TRBJ2-2	NA	14	CASSVALRTGELFF	TGTGCCAGCAGCGTAGCCCTCCGCACCGGGGAGCTGTTTTTT
TRBV7-8	NA	TRBJ2-7	NA	15	CASSLGPGSSYEQYF	TGTGCCAGCAGCTTAGGCCCCGGGAGCTCCTACGAGCAGTACTTC
TRBV20-1	NA	TRBJ2-3	NA	11	CSGTLSDTQYF	TGCAGTGGGACCCTCTCCGATACGCAGTATTTT
TRBV30	NA	TRBJ2-2	NA	13	CAWNNIGSGELFF	TGTGCCTGGAACAATATAGGGTCCGGGGAGCTGTTTTTT
TRBV29-1	NA	TRBJ2-7	NA	12	CSVELQGYEQYF	TGCAGCGTTGAATTACAGGGCTACGAGCAGTACTTC
TRBV6-1	NA	TRBJ2-1	TRBD1	15	CASTTDRGKYNEQFF	TGTGCCAGCACTACCGACAGGGGAAAATACAATGAGCAGTTCTTC
TRBV6-5	NA	TRBJ1-1	NA	11	CASSTVTEAFF	TGTGCCAGCAGTACCGTCACTGAAGCTTTCTTT
TRBV5-6	NA	TRBJ2-7	NA	15	CASSSGAAVNHEQYF	TGTGCCAGCAGCTCCGGGGCCGCAGTGAACCACGAGCAGTACTTC
TRBV20-1	NA	TRBJ2-1	NA	11	CSAAGGNEQFF	TGCAGTGCTGCCGGAGGGAATGAGCAGTTCTTC
TRBV6-5	NA	TRBJ2-5	NA	15	CATQRTGKDQETQYF	TGTGCCACCCAAAGGACGGGGAAGGACCAAGAGACCCAGTACTTC
TRBV5-1	few	TRBJ1-5	NA	13	CASSLTSNQPQHF	TGCGCCAGCAGCTTGACGAGCAATCAGCCCCAGCATTTT
TRBV5-1	once	TRBJ2-5	TRBD2	13	CASCSGVQETQYF	TGCGCCAGCTGTAGCGGGGTCCAAGAGACCCAGTACTTC